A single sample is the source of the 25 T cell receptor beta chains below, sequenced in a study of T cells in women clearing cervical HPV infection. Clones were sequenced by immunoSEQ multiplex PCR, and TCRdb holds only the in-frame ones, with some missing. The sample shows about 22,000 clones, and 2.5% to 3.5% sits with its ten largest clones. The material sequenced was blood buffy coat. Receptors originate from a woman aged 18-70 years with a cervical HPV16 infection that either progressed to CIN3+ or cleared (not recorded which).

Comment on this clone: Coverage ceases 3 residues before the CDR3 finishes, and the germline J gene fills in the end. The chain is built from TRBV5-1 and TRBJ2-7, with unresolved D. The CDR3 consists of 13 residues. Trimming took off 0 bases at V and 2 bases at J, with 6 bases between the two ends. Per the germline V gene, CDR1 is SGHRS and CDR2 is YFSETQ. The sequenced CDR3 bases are TGCGCCAGCAGCTTGGTAGAAACCTACGAG. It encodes CASSLVETYE. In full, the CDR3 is CASSLVETYEQYF.

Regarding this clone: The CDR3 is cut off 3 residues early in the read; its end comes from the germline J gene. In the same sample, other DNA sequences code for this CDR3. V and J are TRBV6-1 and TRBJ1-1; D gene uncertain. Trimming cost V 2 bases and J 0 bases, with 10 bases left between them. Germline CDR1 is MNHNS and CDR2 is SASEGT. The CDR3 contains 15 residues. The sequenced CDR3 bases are TGTGCCAGCAGTGAACACATATACATGAACACTGAA. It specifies CASSEHIYMNTE. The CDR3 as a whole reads CASSEHIYMNTEAFF.

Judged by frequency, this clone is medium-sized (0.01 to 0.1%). CDR3 DNA (partial): TGTGCCAGCTCACCATCCCTCACAGATACG. Its translation: CASSPSLTDT. The entire CDR3 protein is CASSPSLTDTQYF. The chain couples TRBV18 to TRBJ2-3; no reliable D call. The read gets to within 3 residues of the CDR3 end, and the germline J gene fills in the rest. Trimming stripped 2 bases from V and 2 bases from J, with 5 bases between. Germline CDR1 and CDR2: KGHSH and LQKENI. CDR3 length: 13 amino acids. The full variable domain, rest sourced from reference TRBV18 and TRBJ2-3, is NAGVMQNPRHLVRRRGQEARLRCSPMKGHSHVYWYRQLPEEGLKFMVYLQKENIIDESGMPKERFSAEFPKEGPSILRIQQVVRGDSAAYFCASSPSLTDTQYFGPGTRLTVL.

CDR3 DNA, as far as it was read: TGTGCCAGCAGCACAGATGGGGCAGACCAAGAGACC. Protein: CASSTDGADQET. The full CDR3 reads CASSTDGADQETQYF. The V gene is TRBV7-3, the J gene TRBJ2-5; D might be TRBD1 (5 bases). Read sequence stops 3 residues before the CDR3 end, and the germline J gene provides the missing end. V was clipped by 5 bases and J by 0 bases, with 13 bases between them. Germline V gene data show CDR1 as SGHTA and CDR2 as FQGTGA. This CDR3 region has 15 residues.

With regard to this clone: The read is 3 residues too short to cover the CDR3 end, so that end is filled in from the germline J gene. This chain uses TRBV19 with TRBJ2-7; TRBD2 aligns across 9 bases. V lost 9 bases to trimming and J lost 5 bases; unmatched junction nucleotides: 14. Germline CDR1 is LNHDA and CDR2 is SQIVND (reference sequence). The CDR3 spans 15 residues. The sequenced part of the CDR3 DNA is TGTGCCAGCTTCGACGGGGCTAGCGGGACCCACGAG. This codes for CASFDGASGTHE. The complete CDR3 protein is CASFDGASGTHEQYF.

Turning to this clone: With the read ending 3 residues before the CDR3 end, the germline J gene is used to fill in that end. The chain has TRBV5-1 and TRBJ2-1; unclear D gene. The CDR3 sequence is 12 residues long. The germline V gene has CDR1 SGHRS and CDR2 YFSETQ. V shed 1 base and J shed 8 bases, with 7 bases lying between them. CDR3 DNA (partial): TGCGCCAGCAGCTTGTCTCTTTATGAG. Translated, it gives CASSLSLYE. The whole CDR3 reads CASSLSLYEQFF. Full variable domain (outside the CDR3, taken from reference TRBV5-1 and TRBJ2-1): KAGVTQTPRYLIKTRGQQVTLSCSPISGHRSVSWYQQTPGQGLQFLFEYFSETQRNKGNFPGRFSGRQFSNSRSEMNVSTLELGDSALYLCASSLSLYEQFFGPGTRLTVL.

The DNA read from the CDR3 is TGCAGTGCTAGAGATGTGGGCGAAGACACTGAA. Translation: CSARDVGEDTE. The CDR3 in its entirety is CSARDVGEDTEAFF. The chain is built from TRBV20-1 and TRBJ1-1; D is unclear. The read gets to within 3 residues of the CDR3 end, and the germline J gene fills in the rest. This CDR3 spans 14 amino acids. Germline V CDR1 and CDR2: DFQATT, SNEGSKA (reference sequence). The germline V and J ends were trimmed by 0 bases and 3 bases, with 11 bases remaining between them.

Incomplete CDR3 DNA: TGTGCCTGGATGCAGGGGGAATTAAGCACC. Amino acids: CAWMQGELST. The full CDR3 protein reads CAWMQGELSTIYF. The chain is built from TRBV30 and TRBJ1-3, with TRBD1 identical over 7 bases. The sequenced fragment ends 3 residues before the CDR3 boundary, so the rest is inferred from the germline J gene. The CDR3 extends over 13 amino acids. Germline V gives CDR1 GTSNPN, CDR2 SVGIG (reference sequence). V was pared by 4 bases and J by 9 bases, with 9 bases of the junction left unmatched.

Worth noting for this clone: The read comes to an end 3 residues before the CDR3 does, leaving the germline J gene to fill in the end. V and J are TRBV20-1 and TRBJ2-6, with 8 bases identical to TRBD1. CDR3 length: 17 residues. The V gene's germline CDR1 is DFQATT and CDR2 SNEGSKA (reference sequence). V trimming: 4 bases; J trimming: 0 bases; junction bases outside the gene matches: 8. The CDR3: CSATGTGSNSGANVLTF. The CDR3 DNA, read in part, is TGCAGTGCTACCGGGACAGGCTCTAACTCTGGGGCCAACGTC.

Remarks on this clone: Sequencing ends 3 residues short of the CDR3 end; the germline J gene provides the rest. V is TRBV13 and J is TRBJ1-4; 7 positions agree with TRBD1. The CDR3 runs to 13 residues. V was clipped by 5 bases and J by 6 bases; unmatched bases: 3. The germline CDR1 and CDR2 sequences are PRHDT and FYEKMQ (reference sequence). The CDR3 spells CASSPDRDEKLFF. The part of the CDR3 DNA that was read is TGTGCCAGCAGCCCTGACAGGGATGAAAAA.

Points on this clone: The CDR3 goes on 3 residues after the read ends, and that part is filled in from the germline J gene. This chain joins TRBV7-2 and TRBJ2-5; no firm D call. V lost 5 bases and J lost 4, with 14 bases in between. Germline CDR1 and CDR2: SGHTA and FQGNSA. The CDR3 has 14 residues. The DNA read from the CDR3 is TGTGCCAGCAGCCCTGTGTTAGCTATAGAGACC. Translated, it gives CASSPVLAIET. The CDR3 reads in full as CASSPVLAIETQYF.

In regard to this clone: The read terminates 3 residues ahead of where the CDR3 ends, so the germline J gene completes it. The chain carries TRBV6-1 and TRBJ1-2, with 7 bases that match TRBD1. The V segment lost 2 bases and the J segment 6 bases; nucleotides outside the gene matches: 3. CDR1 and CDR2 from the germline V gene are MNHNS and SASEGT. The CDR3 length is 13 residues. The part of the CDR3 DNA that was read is TGTGCCAGCAGTGAAACAGGGGATCATGGC. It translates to CASSETGDHG. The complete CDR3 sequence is CASSETGDHGYTF.

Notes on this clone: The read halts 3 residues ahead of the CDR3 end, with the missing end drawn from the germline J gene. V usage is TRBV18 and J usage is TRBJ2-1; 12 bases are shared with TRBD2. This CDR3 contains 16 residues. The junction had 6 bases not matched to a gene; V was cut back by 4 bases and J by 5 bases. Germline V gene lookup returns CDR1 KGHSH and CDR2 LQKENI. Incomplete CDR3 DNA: TGTGCCAGCTCACAATTACTAGCGGGGGGACACAATGAG. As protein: CASSQLLAGGHNE. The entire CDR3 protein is CASSQLLAGGHNEQFF.

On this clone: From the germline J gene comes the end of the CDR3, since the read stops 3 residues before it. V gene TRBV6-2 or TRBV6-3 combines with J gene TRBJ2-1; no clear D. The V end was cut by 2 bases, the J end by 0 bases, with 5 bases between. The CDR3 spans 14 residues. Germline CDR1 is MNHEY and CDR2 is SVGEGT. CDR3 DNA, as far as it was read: TGTGCCAGCAGTTACGCGGTCTCCTACAATGAG. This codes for CASSYAVSYNE. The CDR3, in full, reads CASSYAVSYNEQFF.

CDR3 protein: CSARDYQGSYGYTF. Incomplete CDR3 DNA: TGCAGTGCTAGAGATTATCAGGGTAGCTATGGC. The V and J genes are TRBV20-1 and TRBJ1-2, with a weak D call TRBD1 (5 bases). The read falls 3 residues short of the CDR3 end, and the missing part is taken from the germline J gene. Germline V lookup: CDR1 DFQATT, CDR2 SNEGSKA (reference sequence). The CDR3 runs to 14 residues. V shed 0 bases and J shed 4 bases, with 12 bases lying between them.

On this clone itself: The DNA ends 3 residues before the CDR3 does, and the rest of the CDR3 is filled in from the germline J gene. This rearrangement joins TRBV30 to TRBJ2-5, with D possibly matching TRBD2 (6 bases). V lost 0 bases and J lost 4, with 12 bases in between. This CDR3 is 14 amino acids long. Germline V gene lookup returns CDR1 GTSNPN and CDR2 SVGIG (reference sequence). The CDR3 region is CAWSVRRGRETQYF. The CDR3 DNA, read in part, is TGTGCCTGGAGTGTACGGAGGGGTAGAGAGACC.

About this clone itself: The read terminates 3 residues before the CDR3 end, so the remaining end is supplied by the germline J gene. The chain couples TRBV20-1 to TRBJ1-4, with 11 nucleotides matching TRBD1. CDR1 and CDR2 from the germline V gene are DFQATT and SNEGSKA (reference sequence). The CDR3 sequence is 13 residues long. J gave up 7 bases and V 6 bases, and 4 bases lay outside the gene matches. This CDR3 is CSAWTGGFEKLFF. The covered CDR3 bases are TGCAGTGCCTGGACAGGGGGCTTTGAAAAA.

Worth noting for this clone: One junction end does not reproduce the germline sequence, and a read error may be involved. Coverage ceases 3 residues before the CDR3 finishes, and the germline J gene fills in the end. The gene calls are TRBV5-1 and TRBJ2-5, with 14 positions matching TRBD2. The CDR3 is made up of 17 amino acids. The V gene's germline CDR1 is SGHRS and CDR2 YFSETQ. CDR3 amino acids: CASRLGLAGEREETQYF. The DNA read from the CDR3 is TGCGCCAGCAGGTTGGGACTAGCGGGAGAACGTGAAGAGACC.

The CDR3 DNA, read in part, is TGCAGCGTTGAGTTGGGCGTACGCACCGGGGAG. Amino acids: CSVELGVRTGE. The entire CDR3 reads CSVELGVRTGELFF. The rearrangement links TRBV29-1 to TRBJ2-2; D is undetermined. The read stops 3 residues short of the end of the CDR3; the missing end is completed from the germline J gene. Trimming pared 3 bases from V and 4 bases from J, leaving 12 bases between. CDR1 is SQVTM, CDR2 ANQGSEA, per germline. The CDR3 contains 14 residues.

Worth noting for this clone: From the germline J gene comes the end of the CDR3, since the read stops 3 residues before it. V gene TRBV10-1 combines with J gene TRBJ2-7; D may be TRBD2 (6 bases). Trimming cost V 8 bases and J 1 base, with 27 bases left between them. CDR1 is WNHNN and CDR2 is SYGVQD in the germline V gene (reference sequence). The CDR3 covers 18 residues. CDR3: CASSRGSGPRSGSYEQYF. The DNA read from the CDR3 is TGCGCCAGCTCTCGGGGTAGCGGCCCCAGGAGTGGGTCCTACGAG.

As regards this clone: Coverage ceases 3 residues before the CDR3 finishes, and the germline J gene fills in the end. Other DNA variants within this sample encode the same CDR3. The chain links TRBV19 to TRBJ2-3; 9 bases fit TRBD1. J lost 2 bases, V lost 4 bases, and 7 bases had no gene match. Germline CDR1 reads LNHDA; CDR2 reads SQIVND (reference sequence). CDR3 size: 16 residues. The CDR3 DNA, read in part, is TGTGCCAGTAGTAGGTCCGGGACAGGGTTCACAGATACG. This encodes CASSRSGTGFTDT. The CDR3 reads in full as CASSRSGTGFTDTQYF.

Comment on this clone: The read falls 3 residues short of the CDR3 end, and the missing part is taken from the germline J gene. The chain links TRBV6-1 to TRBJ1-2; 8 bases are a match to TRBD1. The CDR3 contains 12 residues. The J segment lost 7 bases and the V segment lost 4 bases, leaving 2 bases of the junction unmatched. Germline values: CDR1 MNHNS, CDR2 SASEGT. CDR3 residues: CASSVGTGGYTF. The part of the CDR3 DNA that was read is TGTGCCAGCAGTGTCGGGACAGGTGGC.

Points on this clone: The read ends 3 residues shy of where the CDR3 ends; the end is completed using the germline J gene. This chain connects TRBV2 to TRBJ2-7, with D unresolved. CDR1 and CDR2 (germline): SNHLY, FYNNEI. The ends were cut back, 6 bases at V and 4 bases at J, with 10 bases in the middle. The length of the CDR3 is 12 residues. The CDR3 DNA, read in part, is TGTGCCAGCAGCGTCGACTGGTACGAG. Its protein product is CASSVDWYE. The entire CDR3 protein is CASSVDWYEQYF.

The DNA read from the CDR3 is TGCAGTGCTATTAACCGACTAGCGGTAAGGGAGACC. Translated, it gives CSAINRLAVRET. The whole CDR3 protein reads CSAINRLAVRETQYF. The chain recombines TRBV20-1 with TRBJ2-5; TRBD2 matches 9 bases. The read terminates 3 residues ahead of where the CDR3 ends, so the germline J gene completes it. The CDR3 loop spans 15 amino acids. From germline, CDR1 is DFQATT and CDR2 SNEGSKA (reference sequence). Unmatched junction bases numbered 11, after V lost 4 bases and J lost 5 bases.

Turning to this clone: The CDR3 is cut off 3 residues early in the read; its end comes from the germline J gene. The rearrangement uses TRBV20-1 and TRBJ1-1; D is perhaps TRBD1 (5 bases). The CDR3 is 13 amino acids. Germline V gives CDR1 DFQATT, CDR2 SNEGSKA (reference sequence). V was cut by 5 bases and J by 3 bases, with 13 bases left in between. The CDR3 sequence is CSARGYPDTEAFF. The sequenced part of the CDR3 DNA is TGCAGTGCTCGGGGGTACCCGGACACTGAA.